This entry lists 32 T cell receptor beta chains sequenced from one sample in a study of T-cell memory formation after mild COVID-19. TCRdb reprocessed the 5' RACE reads via MiXCR and lists one record per CDR3 protein. The data hold some 440,000 distinct CDR3 sequences, with more than 20% observed a single time. Sequenced: PBMCs or a T cell subset sorted from them (not recorded which). The receptors come from an adult woman who had mild COVID-19 (a few samples of this study predate the infection). Cell type and time point are not known.

This clonotype was seen a handful of times. This chain connects TRBV20-1 to TRBJ1-3; possible D gene TRBD1, 5 bases. The CDR3 has 14 amino acids. The germline V gene has CDR1 DFQATT and CDR2 SNEGSKA (reference sequence). Trimming cost V 6 bases and J 5 bases, with 17 bases left between them. The CDR3 DNA reads TGCAGTGCCCGACTAGGGGCAGGTCGAAACACCATATATTTT. Amino acids: CSARLGAGRNTIYF.

The chain combines TRBV29-1 with TRBJ2-7; no clear D gene. V shed 2 bases and J shed 2 bases, with 16 bases lying between them. The CDR3 contains 15 residues. Germline loops: CDR1 SQVTM, CDR2 ANQGSEA. CDR3: CSVESRVWGTYEQYF. The CDR3 nucleotides read TGCAGCGTTGAATCCCGAGTTTGGGGTACCTACGAGCAGTACTTC.

The chain recombines TRBV5-5 with TRBJ1-1, with 7 bases lining up with TRBD1. Losses at the gene ends were 4 bases for V and 4 bases for J; bases not matched to a gene: 7. Germline CDR1 is SGHKS and CDR2 is YYEKEE (reference sequence). The CDR3 totals 14 residues. The CDR3: CASSPSRGSTEAFF. For the CDR3, the DNA is TGTGCCAGCAGCCCGTCCAGGGGGTCCACTGAAGCTTTCTTT.

V and J are TRBV6-2 or TRBV6-3 and TRBJ2-7, with TRBD2 matching 12 bases. The CDR3 totals 15 residues. Germline CDR1 reads MNHEY; CDR2 reads SVGEGT. The junction had 4 bases not matched to a gene; V was cut back by 7 bases and J by 0 bases. CDR3 sequence reads: CASTRTSGVSYEQYF. The DNA of the CDR3 is TGTGCCAGCACCCGGACTAGCGGGGTCTCCTACGAGCAGTACTTC.

The V call is TRBV14, the J call TRBJ2-7, with TRBD1 identical over 9 bases. Trimming at V came to 3 bases and at J to 6 bases, leaving 9 bases not matched to a gene. The germline CDR1 and CDR2 sequences are SGHDN and FVKESK. The CDR3 has 15 residues. The CDR3 DNA follows: TGTGCCAGCAGCCAGGCCGGGACAGGGTCTAGCGAGCAGTACTTC. Protein: CASSQAGTGSSEQYF. Full variable domain (outside the CDR3, taken from reference TRBV14 and TRBJ2-7): EAGVTQFPSHSVIEKGQTVTLRCDPISGHDNLYWYRRVMGKEIKFLLHFVKESKQDESGMPNNRFLAERTGGTYSTLKVQPAELEDSGVYFCASSQAGTGSSEQYFGPGTRLTVT.

J is TRBJ1-4 and V is TRBV7-2; 7 bases match TRBD1. J lost 5 bases, V lost 1 base, and 13 bases had no gene match. CDR3 length: 18 amino acids. Germline V CDR1 and CDR2: SGHTA, FQGNSA. The CDR3 sequence is CASSLDLLRQGQNEKLFF. The CDR3 DNA follows: TGTGCCAGCAGCTTAGACCTGCTTAGACAGGGACAGAATGAAAAACTGTTTTTT.

The chain is built from TRBV12-3 or TRBV12-4 and TRBJ2-1, with 10 bases matching TRBD2. With V trimmed by 5 bases and J by 8 bases, 12 bases remained unmatched. This CDR3 has 16 amino acids. The CDR3 protein is CASSERGGPHTYEQFF. DNA of the CDR3: TGTGCCAGCAGTGAGCGGGGGGGGCCTCATACATATGAGCAGTTCTTC.

This clonotype has only a few counts. The chain recombines TRBV11-2 with TRBJ2-5, with 7 bases that match TRBD1. Trimming cost V 1 base and J 7 bases; bases outside gene matches: 9. This CDR3 has 15 residues. Germline V gene data show CDR1 as SGHAT and CDR2 as FQNNGV. The CDR3 DNA follows: TGTGCCAGCAGCTTAGGAACGACAGGGTTTGGGACCCAGTACTTC. This sequence encodes CASSLGTTGFGTQYF.

This rearrangement joins TRBV5-1 to TRBJ1-4; 7 bases match TRBD1. This CDR3 region has 14 residues. In germline, CDR1 is SGHRS, CDR2 YFSETQ. J was trimmed by 8 bases and V by 4 bases; bases with no gene match: 8. The chain's CDR3 is CASSLGQQQEKLFF. CDR3 DNA: TGCGCCAGCAGCCTGGGACAGCAGCAAGAAAAACTGTTTTTT.

In this sample, this clonotype turned up a few times. The genes are TRBV5-1 and TRBJ2-1; 10 bases map to TRBD2. The length of the CDR3 is 17 residues. Looked up from germline, CDR1 is SGHRS and CDR2 is YFSETQ. After removal of 2 bases from V and 6 bases from J, the junction contained 11 bases not matched to a gene. CDR3 sequence reads: CASSLAGGPISGNEQFF. The CDR3 DNA follows: TGCGCCAGCAGCTTAGCGGGAGGGCCAATAAGTGGCAATGAGCAGTTCTTC.

This clonotype was detected only a few times. The rearrangement joins TRBV19 to TRBJ2-7; D may be TRBD2 (6 bases). This CDR3 has 15 residues. Germline values: CDR1 LNHDA, CDR2 SQIVND (reference sequence). The ends were cut back, 5 bases at V and 2 bases at J, with 16 bases in the middle. Here the CDR3 reads CASSLVAASPYEQYF. In DNA form, the CDR3 reads TGTGCCAGTAGTTTGGTAGCGGCGAGCCCCTACGAGCAGTACTTC.

This clonotype was counted between two and nine times. The chain joins TRBV11-3 to TRBJ2-1; TRBD1 agrees at 9 bases. Germline lookup yields CDR1 SGHNT and CDR2 YENEEA. V was pared by 1 base and J by 6 bases, with 4 bases of the junction left unmatched. This CDR3 contains 15 residues. CDR3 nucleotides: TGTGCCAGCAGCTTAGCAGTGGACAGGGGCAATGAGCAGTTCTTC. Translating gives CASSLAVDRGNEQFF.

V gene TRBV5-1 combines with J gene TRBJ1-1; D is uncertain. This CDR3 spans 12 amino acids. Trimming pared 4 bases from V and 6 bases from J, leaving 10 bases between. Germline CDR1 reads SGHRS; CDR2 reads YFSETQ. CDR3 nucleotides: TGCGCCAGCAGCCCTTTCGGAGCTGAAGCTTTCTTT. Its protein is CASSPFGAEAFF.

This sequence joins TRBV18 and TRBJ2-3; D is unclear. Trimming took 1 base from V and 2 from J, leaving 7 bases between them. The CDR3 spans 14 residues. The germline V gene encodes CDR1 KGHSH and CDR2 LQKENI. The CDR3: CASSPRSYTDTQYF. The CDR3 DNA sequence: TGTGCCAGCTCACCACGATCATACACAGATACGCAGTATTTT.

The chain links TRBV6-5 to TRBJ2-1; 13 positions agree with TRBD2. Germline CDR1 MNHEY, CDR2 SVGAGI. Unmatched junction bases numbered 3, after V lost 4 bases and J lost 0 bases. This CDR3 comprises 17 residues. The CDR3: CASSSRTSGSSYNEQFF. The CDR3 DNA follows: TGTGCCAGCAGTTCCCGGACTAGCGGGAGCTCCTACAATGAGCAGTTCTTC.

This clonotype has only a few counts. The chain's CDR3 is CASSSSPVTNTGELFF. CDR3 coding DNA: TGTGCCAGCAGCTCCAGTCCGGTTACGAACACCGGGGAGCTGTTTTTT. The gene calls are TRBV7-3 and TRBJ2-2; D not resolved. With 4 bases removed from V and 0 bases from J, the gap between germline ends came to 12 bases. This CDR3 contains 16 residues. Germline-derived CDR1 and CDR2 are SGHTA and FQGTGA.

The chain carries TRBV5-1 and TRBJ2-7; possibly TRBD1 for D (7 bases). This CDR3 region has 14 residues. Deletions cut 0 bases from V and 5 bases from J, with 12 bases between. Germline CDR1 SGHRS, CDR2 YFSETQ. The CDR3, as DNA: TGCGCCAGCAGCTTGGGACAGGGACTGAACGAGCAGTACTTC. Its translation: CASSLGQGLNEQYF.

This chain links TRBV5-1 with TRBJ2-3; perhaps TRBD1 as D (5 bases). CDR3 length: 15 amino acids. CDR1 is SGHRS, CDR2 YFSETQ, per germline. With 4 bases removed from V and 1 base from J, the gap between germline ends came to 13 bases. CDR3 nucleotides: TGCGCCAGCAGCCCAACGGCAGGGCGCACAGATACGCAGTATTTT. Amino acids: CASSPTAGRTDTQYF.

This clonotype was seen more than once but under ten times. The chain employs TRBV9 and TRBJ2-1, with D unclear. Germline CDR1 reads SGDLS; CDR2 reads YYNGEE. The CDR3 extends over 14 amino acids. Trimming took 0 bases from V and 3 from J, leaving 7 bases between them. The CDR3 DNA reads as TGTGCCAGCAGCGTAGCCCTTGGCTACAATGAGCAGTTCTTC. As protein: CASSVALGYNEQFF.

The V call is TRBV10-3, the J call TRBJ1-1; the match to TRBD1 covers 8 bases. CDR1 and CDR2 (germline): ENHRY, SYGVKD. The CDR3 length is 14 residues. The V gene end was trimmed by 6 bases and the J gene end by 1 base; junction bases not matched to a gene: 4. The CDR3 DNA reads TGTGCCATCAGCGGACAGGGAGGGAACACTGAAGCTTTCTTT. It translates to CAISGQGGNTEAFF.

This clonotype has at least ten counts. The V call is TRBV7-2, the J call TRBJ2-7; D is ambiguous. The CDR3 length is 13 residues. Deletions cut 3 bases from V and 3 bases from J, with 9 bases between. From germline, CDR1 is SGHTA and CDR2 FQGNSA. CDR3 residues: CASSFDERYEQYF. The CDR3 DNA follows: TGTGCCAGCAGCTTTGATGAGCGCTACGAGCAGTACTTC.

The rearrangement links TRBV7-2 to TRBJ2-7, with a weak D call TRBD2 (6 bases). The CDR3 covers 15 residues. Trimming cost V 5 bases and J 0 bases, with 14 bases left between them. Germline values: CDR1 SGHTA, CDR2 FQGNSA. The CDR3 nucleotides are TGTGCCAGCAGCCCGGACTACACAATCTCCTACGAGCAGTACTTC. Its translation is CASSPDYTISYEQYF.

The V and J genes are TRBV12-3 or TRBV12-4 and TRBJ1-1, with unresolved D. The CDR3 covers 14 residues. V gave up 3 bases and J gave up 1 base, with 9 bases separating them. CDR3 protein: CASSLETPNTEAFF. CDR3 DNA sequence: TGTGCCAGCAGTTTGGAGACGCCGAACACTGAAGCTTTCTTT.

V and J are TRBV5-6 and TRBJ2-5; 9 bases line up with TRBD1. V trimming: 6 bases; J trimming: 5 bases; junction bases outside the gene matches: 11. The CDR3 extends over 15 amino acids. Germline loops: CDR1 SGHDT, CDR2 YYEEEE. The CDR3 loop reads CASTHGTGNLETQYF. In DNA form, the CDR3 reads TGTGCCAGCACTCACGGGACAGGGAATCTCGAGACCCAGTACTTC. Complete variable domain (other parts from reference TRBV5-6 and TRBJ2-5): DAGVTQSPTHLIKTRGQQVTLRCSPKSGHDTVSWYQQALGQGPQFIFQYYEEEERQRGNFPDRFSGHQFPNYSSELNVNALLLGDSALYLCASTHGTGNLETQYFGPGTRLLVL.

The chain joins TRBV19 to TRBJ2-3; TRBD1 agrees at 7 bases. This CDR3 is 14 amino acids long. V was pared by 4 bases and J by 3 bases, with 4 bases of the junction left unmatched. CDR1 is LNHDA and CDR2 is SQIVND in the germline V gene (reference sequence). The CDR3: CASSNRDSTDTQYF. DNA of the CDR3: TGTGCCAGTAGTAACCGGGACAGTACAGATACGCAGTATTTT. The whole variable domain, remainder taken from reference TRBV19 and TRBJ2-3, is DGGITQSPKYLFRKEGQNVTLSCEQNLNHDAMYWYRQDPGQGLRLIYYSQIVNDFQKGDIAEGYSVSREKKESFPLTVTSAQKNPTAFYLCASSNRDSTDTQYFGPGTRLTVL.

The chain joins TRBV7-2 to TRBJ1-1; no clear D gene. The V end lost 1 base, the J end lost 8 bases, and 17 bases lay between the germline ends. The CDR3 runs 15 residues. Germline loops: CDR1 SGHTA, CDR2 FQGNSA. CDR3 loop: CASSLGEYQTAEAFF. CDR3 in DNA: TGTGCCAGCAGCTTAGGGGAATACCAGACGGCCGAAGCTTTCTTT. Complete variable domain (other parts from reference TRBV7-2 and TRBJ1-1): GAGVSQSPSNKVTEKGKDVELRCDPISGHTALYWYRQSLGQGLEFLIYFQGNSAPDKSGLPSDRFSAERTGGSVSTLTIQRTQQEDSAVYLCASSLGEYQTAEAFFGQGTRLTVV.

In its sample, this clonotype was seen many times. This chain uses TRBV12-3 or TRBV12-4 with TRBJ2-1, with D unresolved. CDR3 length equals 14 residues. Trimming removed 6 bases at V and 4 bases at J, with 13 bases between. The CDR3 bases are TGTGCCAGCAGCCTGAGGACGGTATACAATGAGCAGTTCTTC. Encoded protein: CASSLRTVYNEQFF.

The V gene is TRBV12-5, the J gene TRBJ2-1; D unresolved. The germline CDR1 and CDR2 sequences are LGHNT and FRNRAP. This CDR3 region has 14 residues. V dropped 6 bases and J dropped 2 bases, with 11 bases sitting between them. The CDR3 DNA reads as TGTGCTAGTGGACCCAGTTGGCCCTACAATGAGCAGTTCTTC. This codes for CASGPSWPYNEQFF.

This clonotype was seen a few times. The DNA for the CDR3 is TGTGCCACCAGTGATTTTGGGATCGATGAGCAGTTCTTC. It specifies CATSDFGIDEQFF. V usage is TRBV24-1 and J usage is TRBJ2-1; D is unclear. V was pared by 1 base and J by 8 bases, with 8 bases between. Germline CDR1 and CDR2: KGHDR and SFDVKD. This CDR3 has 13 residues.

This clonotype was counted between two and nine times. The chain recombines TRBV30 with TRBJ1-5; D remains unclear. Germline V gene lookup returns CDR1 GTSNPN and CDR2 SVGIG (reference sequence). This CDR3 has 14 residues. The V gene lost 2 bases and the J gene lost 2 bases, with 10 bases spanning the gap. CDR3 nucleotide sequence: TGTGCCTGGAGTACTCCCGTGGGCAATCAGCCCCAGCATTTT. This translates into CAWSTPVGNQPQHF.

This clonotype was seen more than once but under ten times. This chain uses TRBV12-3 or TRBV12-4 with TRBJ1-1; 7 bases line up with TRBD1. Unmatched junction bases numbered 5, after V lost 4 bases and J lost 6 bases. The CDR3 is 13 amino acids. The CDR3 region has the DNA TGTGCCAGCAGTTACAGGGGCGGGCCTGAAGCTTTCTTT. Translation gives CASSYRGGPEAFF.

The chain combines TRBV7-2 with TRBJ2-2; D is possibly TRBD2 (6 bases). Germline V CDR1 and CDR2: SGHTA, FQGNSA. This CDR3 region has 15 residues. The V gene lost 5 bases and the J gene lost 6 bases, with 16 bases spanning the gap. CDR3 amino acids: CASSPGTRLAGELFF. CDR3 sequence (DNA): TGTGCCAGCAGCCCCGGAACCAGACTAGCCGGGGAGCTGTTTTTT.